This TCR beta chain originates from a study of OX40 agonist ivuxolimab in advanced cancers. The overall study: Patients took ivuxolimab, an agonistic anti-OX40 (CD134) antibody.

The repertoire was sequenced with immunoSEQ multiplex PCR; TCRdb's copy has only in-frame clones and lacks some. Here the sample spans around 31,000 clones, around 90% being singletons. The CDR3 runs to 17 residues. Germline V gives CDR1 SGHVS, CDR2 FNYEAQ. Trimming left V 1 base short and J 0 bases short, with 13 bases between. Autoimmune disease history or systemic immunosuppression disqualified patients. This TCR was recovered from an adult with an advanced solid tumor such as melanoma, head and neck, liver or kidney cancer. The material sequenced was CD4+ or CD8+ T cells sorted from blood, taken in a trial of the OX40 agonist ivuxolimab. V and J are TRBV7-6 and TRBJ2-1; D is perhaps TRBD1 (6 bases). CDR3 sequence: CASSLVSGQSSYNEQFF. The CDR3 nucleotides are TGTGCCAGCAGCTTAGTGTCGGGACAAAGCTCCTACAATGAGCAGTTCTTC.